This TCR beta chain was identified in a study of blood T cell repertoires in COVID-19. Overall study: From the United States, Italy and Spain came samples of acute and convalescent COVID-19.

Grouping used clinical history reported by participants in a survey and questionnaire. Each exposed participant met a COVID-19 case in the 2 weeks preceding study entry. The repertoire was sequenced with immunoSEQ multiplex PCR; TCRdb's copy has only in-frame clones and lacks some. In the table there are around 250,000 clones, roughly 85% of which are singletons. Germline loops: CDR1 LGHNA, CDR2 YSLEER. The V and J ends lost 0 bases and 9 bases, in that order; junction bases with no gene match: 10. The CDR3 is 15 amino acids. The sequence was obtained from a woman aged 45-65 years who had been exposed to COVID-19. The sample taken for sequencing was PBMCs or T cells enriched from blood (not recorded which). The chain recombines TRBV4-3 with TRBJ1-1; 7 positions match TRBD1. The CDR3 protein is CASSQDFPGGTQAFF. CDR3 DNA sequence: TGCGCCAGCAGCCAAGATTTCCCAGGGGGGACCCAAGCTTTCTTT.